These 15 T cell receptor beta chains were all obtained from the same sample, sequenced in a study of vaccination effects on CD4 cells after COVID-19 (dated 2022 in TCRdb). Their cognate antigens are unknown. Receptor amplification or capture employed the immunoSEQ multiplex PCR assay. TCRdb obtained this table from immuneACCESS and retained in-frame rearrangements with V and J assigned. These tables miss some clones; where compared with another copy, unresolved V genes account for less than half of the shortfall, and the remainder is unexplained. Counted in this sample were roughly 51,000 clones; 65% to 75% of them appeared once. The ten largest clones take up 5% to 6.5% of the sample. After less than 13 days of culture, CD4+ T cells were isolated with the EasySep CD4+ T cell isolation kit. PCR-confirmed SARS-CoV-2 infection had occurred in convalescent patients between March and December 2020, before the Alpha, Beta and Delta variants emerged in the United States. Each participant got two doses of an mRNA SARS-CoV-2 vaccine, either BNT162b2 or mRNA-1273.

This material consisted of CD4+ T cells from PBMCs cultured without peptide, taken after COVID-19 vaccination. Receptor source: a human donor who had a prior SARS-CoV-2 infection.

The rearrangement joins TRBV6-4 to TRBJ1-2, with D possibly being TRBD1 (6 bases). V was shortened by 6 bases and J by 2 bases, with 16 bases between the two germline ends. There are 15 residues in the CDR3. CDR1 and CDR2 from the germline V gene are MRHNA and SNTAGT. The CDR3 loop reads CASSPGHGLNYGYTF. The CDR3 DNA follows: TGTGCCAGCAGCCCGGGACACGGACTAAACTATGGCTACACCTTC.

This chain uses TRBV18 with TRBJ1-1; D might be TRBD1 (5 bases). The germline CDR1 and CDR2 sequences are KGHSH and LQKENI. The CDR3 covers 15 residues. The ends were cut back, 2 bases at V and 3 bases at J, with 13 bases in the middle. CDR3 residues: CASSPSGDLYTEAFF. The CDR3 DNA reads TGTGCCAGCTCACCATCTGGGGACCTCTACACTGAAGCTTTCTTT.

The rearrangement uses TRBV27 and TRBJ2-2; a weak D match, TRBD2 (5 bases). CDR3 size: 15 residues. Trimming removed 1 base from V and 5 bases from J, with 11 bases in between. Germline V gene data show CDR1 as MNHEY and CDR2 as SMNVEV (reference sequence). The CDR3 loop is CASSLYPDLTGELFF. In DNA, the CDR3 is TGTGCCAGCAGTTTATATCCGGACTTGACCGGGGAGCTGTTTTTT.

This chain uses TRBV7-9 with TRBJ2-2, with TRBD1 as a possible D gene (5 bases). Germline V CDR1 and CDR2: SEHNR, FQNEAQ (reference sequence). V lost 2 bases, J lost 4 bases, and 8 bases lay in between. CDR3 length: 14 amino acids. CDR3 amino acids: CASSLWQGTGELFF. The CDR3 DNA reads TGTGCCAGCAGCTTATGGCAGGGCACCGGGGAGCTGTTTTTT.

In its sample, this clone was seen once. The V call is TRBV5-4, the J call TRBJ1-1; maybe TRBD1 (6 bases). The CDR3 extends over 12 amino acids. The germline V and J ends were trimmed by 3 bases and 7 bases, with 10 bases remaining between them. Germline lookup yields CDR1 SGHNT and CDR2 YYREEE (reference sequence). The CDR3 here is CASSSQGYEAFF. The DNA of the CDR3 is TGTGCCAGCAGCTCTCAGGGGTATGAAGCTTTCTTT.

The chain combines TRBV15 with TRBJ1-4; no clear D gene. The CDR3 is made up of 15 amino acids. Trimming removed 1 base at V and 4 bases at J, with 10 bases between. Germline V gene data show CDR1 as LNHNV and CDR2 as YYDKDF (reference sequence). The CDR3 nucleotides read TGTGCCACCAGCAGAGGAGGATCGGATAATGAAAAACTGTTTTTT. This codes for CATSRGGSDNEKLFF.

This clone appeared a few times. The chain employs TRBV19 and TRBJ1-5, with D unclear. V was cut by 5 bases and J by 4 bases, with 12 bases left in between. This CDR3 comprises 14 residues. Germline V gene sequence: CDR1 LNHDA, CDR2 SQIVND (reference sequence). CDR3 nucleotide sequence: TGTGCCAGTAGTTGGCTGGTTAGAAATCAGCCCCAGCATTTT. This codes for CASSWLVRNQPQHF.

This rearrangement joins TRBV18 to TRBJ2-7; D not resolved. CDR3 length: 12 amino acids. Germline V lookup: CDR1 KGHSH, CDR2 LQKENI. Deletions cut 2 bases from V and 0 bases from J, with 2 bases between. CDR3 nucleotides: TGTGCCAGCTCACCAAACTCCTACGAGCAGTACTTC. It encodes CASSPNSYEQYF.

The chain is built from TRBV18 and TRBJ2-5; D may be TRBD2 (5 bases). CDR1 is KGHSH and CDR2 is LQKENI in the germline V gene. The CDR3 contains 14 residues. V was pared by 4 bases and J by 2 bases, with 11 bases between. The CDR3 bases are TGTGCCAGCTCACTTTGGACGGGGCAAGAGACCCAGTACTTC. Translation gives CASSLWTGQETQYF.

The J gene is TRBJ1-2, the V gene TRBV7-9, with TRBD1 as a possible D gene (6 bases). Germline V lookup: CDR1 SEHNR, CDR2 FQNEAQ (reference sequence). The CDR3 totals 15 residues. Trimming stripped 5 bases from V and 6 bases from J, with 19 bases between. CDR3 nucleotide sequence: TGTGCCAGCAGCCCTGCGGGGGCAGGGAAGAATGGCTACACCTTC. Translation gives CASSPAGAGKNGYTF. Based on the CDR3 plus reference TRBV7-9 and TRBJ1-2, the full variable domain is DTGVSQNPRHKITKRGQNVTFRCDPISEHNRLYWYRQTLGQGPEFLTYFQNEAQLEKSRLLSDRFSAERPKGSFSTLEIQRTEQGDSAMYLCASSPAGAGKNGYTFGSGTRLTVV.

There are a few counts of this clone. The chain recombines TRBV18 with TRBJ2-1, with 8 positions matching TRBD1. The CDR3 loop spans 15 amino acids. Germline lookup yields CDR1 KGHSH and CDR2 LQKENI. Losses at the gene ends were 8 bases for V and 5 bases for J; bases not matched to a gene: 11. The chain's CDR3 is CASGTGGTRNNEQFF. Written as DNA, the CDR3 is TGTGCCAGCGGCACAGGGGGTACTAGGAACAATGAGCAGTTCTTC.

The chain is built from TRBV15 and TRBJ2-3; no definite D call. The CDR3 has 12 residues. The ends were cut back, 4 bases at V and 4 bases at J, with 6 bases in the middle. The germline V gene has CDR1 LNHNV and CDR2 YYDKDF (reference sequence). CDR3 in DNA: TGTGCCACCAGCACCACCGCAGATACGCAGTATTTT. It translates to CATSTTADTQYF.

This clone was detected a few times. The chain uses TRBV30 and TRBJ2-3; TRBD1 matches 8 bases. The CDR3 contains 15 residues. Germline V lookup: CDR1 GTSNPN, CDR2 SVGIG (reference sequence). J was trimmed by 6 bases and V by 6 bases; bases with no gene match: 14. The CDR3 spells CACQGAGYRRDTQYF. The CDR3 DNA sequence: TGTGCCTGCCAGGGGGCAGGGTACCGACGGGATACGCAGTATTTT.

The chain has TRBV2 and TRBJ2-5; D is ambiguous. Trimming took off 2 bases at V and 3 bases at J, with 13 bases between the two ends. The CDR3 loop spans 15 amino acids. Germline V gene sequence: CDR1 SNHLY, CDR2 FYNNEI. CDR3 sequence: CASSELMGLKETQYF. CDR3 sequence (DNA): TGTGCCAGCAGTGAACTGATGGGGTTGAAAGAGACCCAGTACTTC.

The rearrangement joins TRBV7-2 to TRBJ1-2; D is unclear. The CDR3 covers 14 residues. CDR1 and CDR2 (germline): SGHTA, FQGNSA. The V end was cut by 3 bases, the J end by 2 bases, with 10 bases between. The CDR3 sequence: CASSFGVENYGYTF. CDR3 coding DNA: TGTGCCAGCAGCTTCGGGGTAGAGAACTATGGCTACACCTTC.